The T cell receptor (beta chain) under discussion was sequenced for a study of regulatory T cells in long-lasting Graves disease. This clonotype was detected many times. Its specificity is unknown. Study-level points and caveats: Samples came from peripheral blood alone, without thyroid tissue.

Indicated time point: persistent/refractory GD, antithyroid drugs over 5 years with positive TRAb. The TCR library used RNA extracted from PBMCs. By American Thyroid Association guidelines, Graves' disease was diagnosed in the cohort. Researchers made TCR beta libraries by using iRepertoire HTBI primers and running Arm-PCR on CDR3 regions. One entry per CDR3 protein results from TCRdb running MiXCR on the multiplex PCR reads. Counted here are more than 300,000 distinct CDR3 sequences, around 19% occurring once; the ten biggest clones make up less than 35%. CDR3 length: 10 residues. The V gene lost 6 bases and the J gene lost 4 bases, with 6 bases spanning the gap. Germline V gene sequence: CDR1 GTSNPN, CDR2 SVGIG (reference sequence).

This TCR came from a female donor with Graves disease. The chain employs TRBV30 and TRBJ2-5, with D perhaps assigned TRBD1 or TRBD2 (5 bases each). The sample consisted of peripheral blood mononuclear cells (PBMCs), taken when the disease was refractory, from a patient treated with antithyroid drugs. The CDR3 here is CACGTETQYF. For the CDR3, the DNA is TGTGCCTGCGGGACAGAGACCCAGTACTTC. Based on the CDR3 plus reference TRBV30 and TRBJ2-5, the full variable domain is SQTIHQWPATLVQPVGSPLSLECTVEGTSNPNLYWYRQAAGRGLQLLFYSVGIGQISSEVPQNLSASRPQDRQFILSSKKLLLSDSGFYLCACGTETQYFGPGTRLLVL.